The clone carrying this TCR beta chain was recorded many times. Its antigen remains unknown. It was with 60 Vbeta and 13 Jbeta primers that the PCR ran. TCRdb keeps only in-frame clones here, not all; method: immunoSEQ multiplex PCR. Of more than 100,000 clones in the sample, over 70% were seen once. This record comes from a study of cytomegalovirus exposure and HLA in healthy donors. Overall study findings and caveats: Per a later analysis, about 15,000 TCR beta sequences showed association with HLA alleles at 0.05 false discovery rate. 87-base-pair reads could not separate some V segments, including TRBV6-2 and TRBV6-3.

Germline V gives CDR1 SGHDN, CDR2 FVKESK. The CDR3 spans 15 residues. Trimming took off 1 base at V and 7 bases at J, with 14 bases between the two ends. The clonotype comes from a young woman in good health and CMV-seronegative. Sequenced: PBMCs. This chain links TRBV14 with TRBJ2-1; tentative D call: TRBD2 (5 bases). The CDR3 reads CASSQASGSWNEQFF. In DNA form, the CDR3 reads TGTGCCAGCAGCCAAGCCTCGGGATCTTGGAATGAGCAGTTCTTC.